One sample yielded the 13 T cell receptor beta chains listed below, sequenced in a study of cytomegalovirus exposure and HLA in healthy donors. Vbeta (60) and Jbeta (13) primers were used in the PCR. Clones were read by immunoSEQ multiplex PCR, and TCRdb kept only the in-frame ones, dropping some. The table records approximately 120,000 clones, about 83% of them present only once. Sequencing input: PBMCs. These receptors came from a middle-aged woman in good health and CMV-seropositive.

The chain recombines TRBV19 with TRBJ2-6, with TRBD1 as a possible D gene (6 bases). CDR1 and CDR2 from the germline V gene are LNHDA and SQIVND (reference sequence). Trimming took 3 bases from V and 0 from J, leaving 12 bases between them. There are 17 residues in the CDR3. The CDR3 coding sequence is TGTGCCAGTAGTATGAATCAGGGGAACTCTGGGGCCAACGTCCTGACTTTC. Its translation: CASSMNQGNSGANVLTF.

CDR3 sequence (DNA): TGTGCCAGCAGTCGAACAGGGGTAGGAATTTTAGAGACCCAGTACTTC. The encoded protein is CASSRTGVGILETQYF. The V and J genes are TRBV7-6 and TRBJ2-5; 7 nucleotides agree with TRBD1. The CDR3 extends over 16 amino acids. V lost 6 bases, J lost 4 bases, and 14 bases stayed unmatched. Looked up from germline, CDR1 is SGHVS and CDR2 is FNYEAQ.

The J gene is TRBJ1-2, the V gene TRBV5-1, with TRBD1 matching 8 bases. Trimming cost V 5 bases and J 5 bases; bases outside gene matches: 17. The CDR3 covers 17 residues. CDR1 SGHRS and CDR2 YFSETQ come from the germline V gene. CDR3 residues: CASRYTGGGTGYYGYTF. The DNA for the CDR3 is TGCGCCAGCAGATATACTGGGGGCGGGACAGGATATTATGGCTACACCTTC.

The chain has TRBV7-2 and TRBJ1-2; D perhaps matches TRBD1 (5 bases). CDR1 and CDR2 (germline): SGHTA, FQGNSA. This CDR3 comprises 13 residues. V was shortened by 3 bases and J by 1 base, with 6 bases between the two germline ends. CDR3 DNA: TGTGCCAGCAGCTTTGACAGTAACTATGGCTACACCTTC. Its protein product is CASSFDSNYGYTF.

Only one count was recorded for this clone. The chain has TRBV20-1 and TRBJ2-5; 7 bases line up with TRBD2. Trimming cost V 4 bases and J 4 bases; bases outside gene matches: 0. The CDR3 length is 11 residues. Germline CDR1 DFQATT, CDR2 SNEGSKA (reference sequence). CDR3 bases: TGCAGTGCTAAGCGGGGAGAGACCCAGTACTTC. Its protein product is CSAKRGETQYF.

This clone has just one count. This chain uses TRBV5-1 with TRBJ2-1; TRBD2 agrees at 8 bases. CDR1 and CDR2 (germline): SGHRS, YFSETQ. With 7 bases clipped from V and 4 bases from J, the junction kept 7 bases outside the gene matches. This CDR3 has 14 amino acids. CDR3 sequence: CASGPGLGYNEQFF. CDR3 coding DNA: TGCGCCAGCGGACCGGGACTAGGGTACAATGAGCAGTTCTTC. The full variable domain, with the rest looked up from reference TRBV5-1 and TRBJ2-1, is KAGVTQTPRYLIKTRGQQVTLSCSPISGHRSVSWYQQTPGQGLQFLFEYFSETQRNKGNFPGRFSGRQFSNSRSEMNVSTLELGDSALYLCASGPGLGYNEQFFGPGTRLTVL.

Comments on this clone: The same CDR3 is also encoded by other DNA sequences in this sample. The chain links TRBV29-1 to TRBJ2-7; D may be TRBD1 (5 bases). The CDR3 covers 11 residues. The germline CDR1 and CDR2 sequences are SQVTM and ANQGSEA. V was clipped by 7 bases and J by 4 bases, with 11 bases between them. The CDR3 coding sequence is TGCAGCGCATTTACAGGATACGAGCAGTACTTC. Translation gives CSAFTGYEQYF.

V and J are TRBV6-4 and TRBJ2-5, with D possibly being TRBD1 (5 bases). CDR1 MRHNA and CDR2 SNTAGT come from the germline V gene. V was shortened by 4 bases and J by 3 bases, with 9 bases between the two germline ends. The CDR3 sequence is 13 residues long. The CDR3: CASSVRQKETQYF. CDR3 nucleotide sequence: TGTGCCAGCAGTGTTAGACAGAAAGAGACCCAGTACTTC.

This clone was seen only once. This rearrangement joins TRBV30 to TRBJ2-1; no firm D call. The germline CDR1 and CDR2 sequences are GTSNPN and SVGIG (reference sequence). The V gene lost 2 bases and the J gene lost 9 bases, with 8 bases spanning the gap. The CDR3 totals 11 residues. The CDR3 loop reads CAWSPSGEQFF. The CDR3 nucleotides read TGTGCCTGGAGTCCCTCCGGTGAGCAGTTCTTC.

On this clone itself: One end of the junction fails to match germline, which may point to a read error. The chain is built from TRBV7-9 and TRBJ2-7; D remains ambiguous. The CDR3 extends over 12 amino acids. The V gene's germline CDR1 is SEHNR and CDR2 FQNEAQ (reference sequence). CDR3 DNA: TGTTCCAGCAGTCCTCAGATGGACGAGCAGTACTTC. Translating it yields CSSSPQMDEQYF. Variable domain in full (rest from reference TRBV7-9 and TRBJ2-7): DTGVSQNPRHKITKRGQNVTFRCDPISEHNRLYWYRQTLGQGPEFLTYFQNEAQLEKSRLLSDRFSAERPKGSFSTLEIQRTEQGDSAMYLCSSSPQMDEQYFGPGTRLTVT.

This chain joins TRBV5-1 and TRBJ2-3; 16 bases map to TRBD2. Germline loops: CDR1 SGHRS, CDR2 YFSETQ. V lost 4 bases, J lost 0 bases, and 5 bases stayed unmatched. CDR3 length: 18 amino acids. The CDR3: CASSPGLAGGTSTDTQYF. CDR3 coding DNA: TGCGCCAGCAGCCCGGGACTAGCGGGAGGGACTAGCACAGATACGCAGTATTTT. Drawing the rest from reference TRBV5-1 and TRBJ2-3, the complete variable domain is KAGVTQTPRYLIKTRGQQVTLSCSPISGHRSVSWYQQTPGQGLQFLFEYFSETQRNKGNFPGRFSGRQFSNSRSEMNVSTLELGDSALYLCASSPGLAGGTSTDTQYFGPGTRLTVL.

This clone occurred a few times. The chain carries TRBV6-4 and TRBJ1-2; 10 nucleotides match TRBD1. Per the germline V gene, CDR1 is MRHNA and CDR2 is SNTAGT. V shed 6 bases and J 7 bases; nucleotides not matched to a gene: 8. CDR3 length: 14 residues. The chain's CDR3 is CASRGGTGDAGYTF. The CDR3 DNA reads TGTGCCAGCAGGGGGGGGACAGGGGACGCTGGCTACACCTTC.

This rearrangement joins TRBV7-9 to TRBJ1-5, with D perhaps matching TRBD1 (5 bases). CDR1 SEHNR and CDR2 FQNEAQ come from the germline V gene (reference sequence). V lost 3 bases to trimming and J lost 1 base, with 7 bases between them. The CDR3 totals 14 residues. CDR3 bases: TGTGCCAGCAGCTTGGCAGGGAGCAATCAGCCCCAGCATTTT. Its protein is CASSLAGSNQPQHF.